This T cell receptor beta chain is from a study of CD8+ T cells in alopecia areata. Study information: In an open-label trial, patients got 5 to 10 mg tofacitinib twice daily.

Findings and caveats of the study: Across lesional scalp, and particularly alopecia totalis/universalis, clonality surpassed that of normal scalp.

Sequencing templates came from extracted RNA that was reverse transcribed into cDNA. Generated by immunoSEQ multiplex PCR, the TCRdb table keeps only in-frame clones and is missing some. The table has 170,000 or so clones, around 63% seen once; the top ten hold 1.7%. The V gene lost 8 bases and the J gene lost 4 bases, with 12 bases spanning the gap. CDR1 and CDR2 (germline): SNHLY, FYNNEI. The CDR3 is 12 residues long. Regarding this clone: Its antigen remains unknown.

V and J are TRBV2 and TRBJ2-7; D unresolved. The input for sequencing was CD4+ T cells sorted from blood, taken at week 0. The TCR was taken from a human donor with alopecia areata. The CDR3 DNA sequence: TGTGCCAGCCGCCCCGTCGGGTACGAGCAGTACTTC. This gives the protein CASRPVGYEQYF.